Following are 24 T cell receptor beta chains from one sample sequenced in a study of identifying expanded T cells in peripheral blood. Repertoires were generated with immunoSEQ multiplex PCR, while TCRdb's copy carries only in-frame clones and drops some. The sample holds about 110,000 clones, 85% to 90% seen once. Sequenced material: blood. These receptors all come from a person aged 18-70 years in good health.

This clone appeared once. The chain is built from TRBV5-5 and TRBJ2-5; D remains unclear. The V gene's germline CDR1 is SGHKS and CDR2 YYEKEE (reference sequence). V was clipped by 2 bases and J by 4 bases, with 6 bases between them. The CDR3 is 12 residues long. The CDR3 loop is CASSFFGETQYF. The CDR3 DNA follows: TGTGCCAGCAGCTTTTTTGGAGAGACCCAGTACTTC.

CDR3: CASSSGQGNSREKLFF. CDR3 bases: TGTGCCAGCAGCTCGGGACAGGGAAATTCTCGGGAAAAACTGTTTTTT. V usage is TRBV7-6 and J usage is TRBJ1-4, with TRBD1 matching 9 bases. This CDR3 region has 16 residues. Germline V lookup: CDR1 SGHVS, CDR2 FNYEAQ. J was trimmed by 8 bases and V by 4 bases; bases with no gene match: 11.

J is TRBJ2-2 and V is TRBV11-3, with TRBD2 matching 7 bases. From germline, CDR1 is SGHNT and CDR2 YENEEA. After removal of 5 bases from V and 2 bases from J, the junction contained 8 bases not matched to a gene. The CDR3 contains 16 residues. CDR3 coding DNA: TGTGCCAGCAGCCCTGAGTCAGCGGGAAACACCGGGGAGCTGTTTTTT. The encoded protein is CASSPESAGNTGELFF.

The gene calls are TRBV28 and TRBJ2-7; 10 bases are a match to TRBD1. With 2 bases clipped from V and 0 bases from J, the junction kept 16 bases outside the gene matches. Germline assignment: CDR1 MDHEN and CDR2 SYDVKM. CDR3 size: 20 residues. The CDR3 DNA reads TGTGCCAGCAGTTTAATTGTGGGGGACAGGGGCTTCCACAGCTCCTACGAGCAGTACTTC. Amino acid sequence: CASSLIVGDRGFHSSYEQYF. Full variable domain (missing parts from reference TRBV28 and TRBJ2-7): DVKVTQSSRYLVKRTGEKVFLECVQDMDHENMFWYRQDPGLGLRLIYFSYDVKMKEKGDIPEGYSVSREKKERFSLILESASTNQTSMYLCASSLIVGDRGFHSSYEQYFGPGTRLTVT.

The V call is TRBV7-9, the J call TRBJ1-5; D perhaps matches TRBD1 (5 bases). Deletions cut 3 bases from V and 9 bases from J, with 24 bases between. CDR3 size: 17 residues. The germline CDR1 and CDR2 sequences are SEHNR and FQNEAQ (reference sequence). The DNA of the CDR3 is TGTGCCAGCAGCTTGGACACTTCGCGGCGGTCGGGTTTGCCCCAGCATTTT. Its translation: CASSLDTSRRSGLPQHF. Full variable domain (remainder filled in from reference TRBV7-9 and TRBJ1-5): DTGVSQNPRHKITKRGQNVTFRCDPISEHNRLYWYRQTLGQGPEFLTYFQNEAQLEKSRLLSDRFSAERPKGSFSTLEIQRTEQGDSAMYLCASSLDTSRRSGLPQHFGDGTRLSIL.

V is TRBV4-3 and J is TRBJ2-1; D tentatively reads TRBD1 or TRBD2 (5 bases each). Germline lookup yields CDR1 LGHNA and CDR2 YSLEER. Trimming cost V 3 bases and J 7 bases, with 10 bases left between them. CDR3 length: 13 residues. CDR3 in amino acids: CASSQGRPNEQFF. CDR3 nucleotide sequence: TGCGCCAGCAGCCAGGGACGGCCTAATGAGCAGTTCTTC.

This chain uses TRBV5-4 with TRBJ2-5, with D possibly TRBD2 on 5 matching bases. V gave up 4 bases and J gave up 4 bases, with 17 bases separating them. Germline CDR1 is SGHNT and CDR2 is YYREEE (reference sequence). This CDR3 is built from 15 residues. The CDR3 region is CASSHTKGSGETQYF. CDR3 DNA: TGTGCCAGCAGCCATACGAAAGGAAGCGGAGAGACCCAGTACTTC.

V and J are TRBV4-1 and TRBJ2-2, with 12 bases fitting TRBD1. Germline V CDR1 and CDR2: MGHRA, YSYEKL. Unmatched junction bases numbered 4, after V lost 5 bases and J lost 6 bases. This CDR3 comprises 15 residues. CDR3 sequence reads: CASSYGTGGSGELFF. The CDR3 nucleotides read TGCGCCAGCAGCTACGGGACAGGGGGCTCCGGGGAGCTGTTTTTT.

The J gene is TRBJ2-2, the V gene TRBV4-1; TRBD1 is a possible D gene (6 bases). V gave up 0 bases and J gave up 1 base, with 15 bases separating them. CDR3 size: 18 residues. The germline V gene encodes CDR1 MGHRA and CDR2 YSYEKL. CDR3 amino acids: CASSQDGPGTLNTGELFF. CDR3 coding DNA: TGCGCCAGCAGCCAAGATGGGCCCGGGACACTGAACACCGGGGAGCTGTTTTTT.

The chain recombines TRBV5-1 with TRBJ1-1; D remains unclear. The CDR3 covers 15 residues. CDR1 and CDR2 from the germline V gene are SGHRS and YFSETQ. V was pared by 4 bases and J by 3 bases, with 16 bases between. The CDR3 nucleotides are TGCGCCAGCAGCCCCCGGGAAGGGTATGACACTGAAGCTTTCTTT. Translated, it gives CASSPREGYDTEAFF.

The V and J genes are TRBV6-1 and TRBJ2-7; the match to TRBD2 covers 7 bases. Germline loops: CDR1 MNHNS, CDR2 SASEGT. J lost 5 bases, V lost 6 bases, and 10 bases had no gene match. The CDR3 is 14 amino acids. The CDR3 reads CASSISITSDEQYF. The CDR3 DNA reads as TGTGCCAGCAGCATTTCAATTACTAGCGACGAGCAGTACTTC.

This clone has a single count. The chain joins TRBV6-5 to TRBJ1-1, with 10 nucleotides matching TRBD1. After removal of 7 bases from V and 6 bases from J, the junction contained 11 bases not matched to a gene. This CDR3 has 15 amino acids. Per the germline V gene, CDR1 is MNHEY and CDR2 is SVGAGI. The CDR3: CASTSLTGGGAEAFF. CDR3 bases: TGTGCCAGCACCTCATTGACAGGGGGCGGTGCTGAAGCTTTCTTT.

V gene TRBV9 combines with J gene TRBJ2-5, with 8 bases matching TRBD2. The CDR3 extends over 14 amino acids. The germline V gene has CDR1 SGDLS and CDR2 YYNGEE. With V trimmed by 6 bases and J by 2 bases, 6 bases remained unmatched. The CDR3 protein is CASNREGSQETQYF. CDR3 DNA sequence: TGTGCCAGCAACCGGGAGGGAAGTCAAGAGACCCAGTACTTC.

This chain joins TRBV7-9 and TRBJ2-2; D is ambiguous. This CDR3 comprises 15 residues. The V and J ends lost 5 bases and 4 bases respectively, with 14 bases between them. Germline CDR1 reads SEHNR; CDR2 reads FQNEAQ (reference sequence). CDR3 in DNA: TGTGCCAGCAGCCACAGATCATGGTTCACCGGGGAGCTGTTTTTT. This codes for CASSHRSWFTGELFF.

V and J are TRBV27 and TRBJ2-5; a weak D match, TRBD2 (6 bases). The CDR3 runs to 15 residues. Trimming removed 4 bases at V and 5 bases at J, with 17 bases between. Germline V gene sequence: CDR1 MNHEY, CDR2 SMNVEV (reference sequence). The CDR3: CASSSIRDSEETQYF. The CDR3 nucleotides are TGTGCCAGCAGTTCCATCCGGGACTCAGAGGAGACCCAGTACTTC.

This chain uses TRBV18 with TRBJ1-1; 7 bases map to TRBD1. The CDR3 sequence is 15 residues long. Germline V lookup: CDR1 KGHSH, CDR2 LQKENI. V lost 5 bases, J lost 0 bases, and 6 bases stayed unmatched. The CDR3 bases are TGTGCCAGCTCAAAACCGACAGGGATGAACACTGAAGCTTTCTTT. Translated, it gives CASSKPTGMNTEAFF.

The V and J genes are TRBV7-2 and TRBJ2-5; TRBD2 aligns across 8 bases. The J segment lost 4 bases and the V segment lost 6 bases, leaving 10 bases of the junction unmatched. CDR1 is SGHTA and CDR2 is FQGNSA in the germline V gene. The CDR3 has 15 residues. CDR3 nucleotide sequence: TGTGCCAGCAGGTTAAGTAGCGGGGCTGGAGAGACCCAGTACTTC. Translation gives CASRLSSGAGETQYF.

The chain employs TRBV5-4 and TRBJ1-3, with 11 bases lining up with TRBD1. Germline V gene sequence: CDR1 SGHNT, CDR2 YYREEE (reference sequence). The CDR3 is made up of 16 amino acids. The V segment lost 0 bases and the J segment 4 bases; nucleotides outside the gene matches: 3. CDR3 sequence (DNA): TGTGCCAGCAGCTTGGGGACAGGGGGCGCCGGAAACACCATATATTTT. Translation gives CASSLGTGGAGNTIYF.

J is TRBJ2-5 and V is TRBV29-1; D remains ambiguous. This CDR3 is built from 14 residues. V lost 3 bases and J lost 2, with 13 bases in between. The germline V gene encodes CDR1 SQVTM and CDR2 ANQGSEA. The CDR3, as DNA: TGCAGCGTTGAGAGCAGCTTAAATCAAGAGACCCAGTACTTC. Amino acid sequence: CSVESSLNQETQYF.

This chain connects TRBV28 to TRBJ1-5; D is possibly TRBD1 (6 bases). From germline, CDR1 is MDHEN and CDR2 SYDVKM. The V and J ends lost 6 bases and 7 bases respectively, with 16 bases between them. The CDR3 is made up of 14 amino acids. The CDR3 spells CASRPQGLGQPQHF. CDR3 sequence (DNA): TGTGCCAGCAGACCACAGGGACTTGGCCAGCCCCAGCATTTT. Variable domain in full (rest from reference TRBV28 and TRBJ1-5): DVKVTQSSRYLVKRTGEKVFLECVQDMDHENMFWYRQDPGLGLRLIYFSYDVKMKEKGDIPEGYSVSREKKERFSLILESASTNQTSMYLCASRPQGLGQPQHFGDGTRLSIL.

The gene calls are TRBV7-9 and TRBJ2-7; D possibly corresponds to TRBD1 (6 bases). This CDR3 region has 13 residues. Germline CDR1 SEHNR, CDR2 FQNEAQ (reference sequence). V was pared by 10 bases and J by 2 bases, with 15 bases between. CDR3 DNA sequence: TGTGCCACTGGGGGCCTTCTCCCCTACGAGCAGTACTTC. This gives the protein CATGGLLPYEQYF. Full variable domain (rest looked up from reference TRBV7-9 and TRBJ2-7): DTGVSQNPRHKITKRGQNVTFRCDPISEHNRLYWYRQTLGQGPEFLTYFQNEAQLEKSRLLSDRFSAERPKGSFSTLEIQRTEQGDSAMYLCATGGLLPYEQYFGPGTRLTVT.

This sequence joins TRBV7-8 and TRBJ2-1; unclear D gene. Trimming took off 1 base at V and 5 bases at J, with 3 bases between the two ends. Germline values: CDR1 SGHVS, CDR2 FQNEAQ. This CDR3 is 12 amino acids long. The CDR3: CASSLGNNEQFF. The DNA for the CDR3 is TGTGCCAGCAGCTTAGGTAACAATGAGCAGTTCTTC.

The chain recombines TRBV7-2 with TRBJ1-2; D possibly corresponds to TRBD1 (5 bases). The CDR3 extends over 12 amino acids. CDR1 is SGHTA, CDR2 FQGNSA, per germline. V lost 3 bases and J lost 5, with 7 bases in between. CDR3 nucleotide sequence: TGTGCCAGCAGCTTGGACAATTATGGCTACACCTTC. This gives the protein CASSLDNYGYTF.

This chain links TRBV9 with TRBJ2-3; 10 bases are shared with TRBD1. The V gene's germline CDR1 is SGDLS and CDR2 YYNGEE. V dropped 0 bases and J dropped 6; count of bases not matched to a gene: 10. CDR3 size: 17 residues. CDR3 nucleotides: TGTGCCAGCAGCGTAGGAGTAGGACAGGGGGTAGGGGATACGCAGTATTTT. Translation gives CASSVGVGQGVGDTQYF.